The sequence of this T cell receptor beta chain was determined in a study of shared clonotypes between healthy human individuals. This clone has just one count. V lost 0 bases and J 3 bases, leaving 6 bases between the germline ends. The CDR3 is made up of 14 amino acids. Germline-derived CDR1 and CDR2 are MRHNA and SNTAGT. Deep-level running was used for the assay. The authors distributed each subset's genomic DNA evenly over several immunoSEQ plates. Clones were read by immunoSEQ multiplex PCR, and TCRdb kept only the in-frame ones, dropping some. The sample contains about 520,000 clones, 81% of which appear only once.

This sequence originates from a woman between 35 and 50 years old in good health. Some clones in this sample may be carry-over from other donors' samples. The chain links TRBV6-4 to TRBJ1-5, with D unclear. The sample comprised PBMCs. CDR3 residues: CASSDSLNNQPQHF. In nucleotides, the CDR3 is TGTGCCAGCAGTGACTCCCTAAACAATCAGCCCCAGCATTTT.